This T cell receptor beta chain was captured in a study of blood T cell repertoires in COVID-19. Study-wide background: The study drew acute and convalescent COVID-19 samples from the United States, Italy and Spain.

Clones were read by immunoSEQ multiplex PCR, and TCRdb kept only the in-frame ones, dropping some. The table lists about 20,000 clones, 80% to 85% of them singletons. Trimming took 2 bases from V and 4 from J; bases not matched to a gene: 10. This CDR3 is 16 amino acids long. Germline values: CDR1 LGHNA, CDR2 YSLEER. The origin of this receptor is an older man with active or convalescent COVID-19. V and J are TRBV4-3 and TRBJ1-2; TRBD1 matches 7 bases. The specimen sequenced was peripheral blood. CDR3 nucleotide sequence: TGCGCCAGCAGCCAAACAACAGGGGATGGGGCCTATGGCTACACCTTC. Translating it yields CASSQTTGDGAYGYTF.